The subject of this entry is one T cell receptor beta chain. Its antigen is unknown. This sample is drawn from a study of vaccination and CD4 T cells after COVID-19. CD4+ T cells that had been cultured provided DNA sequenced with the Oncomine TCR Beta short-read assay. A single record per CDR3 protein comes from TCRdb applying MiXCR to the PCR reads. The sample holds over 15,000 distinct CDR3 sequences, approximately 46% seen once. This sample's treatment: roughly 11-day PBMC culture with coronavirus spike peptide pools or control peptides (ViraFEST assay). Source: CD4+ T cells from blood, cultured in vitro, taken before SARS-CoV-2 vaccination. The TCR sequence derives from a human donor who had recovered from COVID-19.

The CDR3 nucleotides read TGTGCCAGCAGTCCCCAACAGGGGAACACTGAAGCTTTCTTT. This codes for CASSPQQGNTEAFF. The rearrangement links TRBV28 to TRBJ1-1; tentatively, D is TRBD1 (6 bases). The CDR3 loop spans 14 amino acids. Germline loops: CDR1 MDHEN, CDR2 SYDVKM. V lost 5 bases and J lost 1, with 11 bases in between.